This T cell receptor (beta chain) is drawn from a study of blood T cell repertoires in COVID-19. Clones were sequenced by immunoSEQ multiplex PCR, and TCRdb holds only the in-frame ones, with some missing. The table includes around 67,000 clones, about 81% detected once. V gave up 4 bases and J gave up 0 bases, with 7 bases separating them. The CDR3 is made up of 15 amino acids. From germline, CDR1 is MDHEN and CDR2 SYDVKM. The sequenced sample was peripheral blood. This receptor was identified in a human donor in a cohort sampled during active COVID-19. The chain recombines TRBV28 with TRBJ2-6, with D uncertain. CDR3: CASSSASSGANVLTF. The CDR3 nucleotides read TGTGCCAGCAGTTCAGCTAGCTCTGGGGCCAACGTCCTGACTTTC.